This note documents a single T cell receptor beta chain sequence. The ends were cut back, 5 bases at V and 7 bases at J, with 9 bases in the middle. CDR3 size: 12 residues. The germline V gene encodes CDR1 SNHLY and CDR2 FYNNEI. Original data processing: Researchers report that nucleated cell counts were estimated from reference gene primer amplification. Using immunoSEQ multiplex PCR, the repertoire was profiled, and TCRdb retains in-frame clones only, with some absent. V and J calls and clone size follow that table, whereas D and trimming were derived from the DNA. The sample carries about 190,000 clones, under 85% recorded once. This entry belongs to a study of blood T cell repertoires in COVID-19. On the study more broadly: The samples span acute and convalescent COVID-19 from the United States, Italy and Spain. Nucleic acid was either cDNA or gDNA, and it came from T cells, B-cell-depleted T cells, or PBMCs.

This receptor was obtained from a woman aged 40 to 55 with acute or convalescent COVID-19. The sample taken for sequencing was peripheral blood. The chain has TRBV2 and TRBJ1-5, with D uncertain. CDR3 protein: CASSPHPQPQHF. For the CDR3, the DNA is TGTGCCAGCAGTCCACATCCACAGCCCCAGCATTTT.